This T cell receptor (beta chain) was identified in a study of regulatory T cells in long-lasting Graves disease. Study summary: For a period under 3 months, newly diagnosed Graves' patients had taken antithyroid drugs.

Noted time point: newly diagnosed GD, antithyroid drugs for less than 3 months. From PBMCs, RNA was extracted and then used to make the TCR library. As for this clonotype: The antigen remains unidentified.

Sequencing libraries for TCR beta were prepared with iRepertoire HTBI primers and Arm-PCR of CDR3 regions. A single record per CDR3 protein comes from TCRdb applying MiXCR to the multiplex PCR reads. Counted here are 350,000 to 550,000 distinct CDR3 sequences, roughly 15% occurring once; the ten biggest clones make up around 23%. Study-level findings and limits: Newly diagnosed Graves' patients exceeded persistent ones in TCR diversity.

This CDR3 comprises 15 residues. Germline V lookup: CDR1 SGHNT, CDR2 YYREEE (reference sequence). V gave up 2 bases and J gave up 4 bases; unmatched junction bases: 7. The same sample was also studied in work on T cells in Graves' hyperthyroidism and ophthalmopathy. According to that study: Blood also carried most thyroid clonotypes expanded above 0.001. Separating ophthalmopathy from stable hyperthyroidism was achieved by a 13 V-J model.

The sequencing here drew on peripheral blood mononuclear cells (PBMCs), taken at new diagnosis, from a patient treated with antithyroid drugs. The source of this sequence is a woman aged 18-30 years with Graves disease. V gene TRBV5-4 combines with J gene TRBJ2-5; TRBD2 agrees at 8 bases. For the CDR3, the DNA is TGTGCCAGCAGCTTATTTAGCGGGACTGCAGAGACCCAGTACTTC. It encodes CASSLFSGTAETQYF.